This TCR beta chain was obtained from a study of blood T cell dynamics during melanoma immunotherapy. Whole-study context: First-line therapy was either pembrolizumab or nivolumab with ipilimumab for metastatic melanoma.

The method was immunoSEQ multiplex PCR; TCRdb's version includes in-frame clones alone and lacks a portion of them. The table includes about 19,000 clones, roughly 85% detected once. The V segment lost 0 bases and the J segment 6 bases; nucleotides outside the gene matches: 2. The V gene's germline CDR1 is LGHNA and CDR2 YNFKEQ. This CDR3 has 15 amino acids. Time point: week 3, after first cycle of checkpoint inhibitor. Sampling occurred pretreatment (T0) and at week 3 (W3), after cycle one of checkpoint blockade. Response was assessed by RECIST 1.1 at 12 weeks, except a couple of rapid progressors. No patient had earlier systemic cancer treatment, concurrent immunosuppressants, or another active cancer.

Sequenced here: blood, sampled from a patient treated with checkpoint blockade. The chain recombines TRBV4-2 with TRBJ2-1; 10 bases agree with TRBD2. This sequence was found in a human donor with melanoma. Written as DNA, the CDR3 is TGTGCCAGCAGCCAAGATTCTAGCGGGAGCAATGAGCAGTTCTTC. Protein product: CASSQDSSGSNEQFF.